This T cell receptor beta chain was captured in a study of blood T cell repertoires in COVID-19. Study-wide background: Samples representing acute and convalescent COVID-19 were sourced from the United States, Italy and Spain. Sample material is recorded as cDNA or gDNA derived from T cells, B-cell-depleted T cells, or PBMCs.

How the authors handled the data: Counts of nucleated cells, estimated from reference gene primer amplification, were obtained. Produced via immunoSEQ multiplex PCR; TCRdb's table is partial and in-frame only. V and J calls plus clone size are reproduced from that table; the DNA served to infer D and trimming. The data contain around 300,000 clones, around nine tenths of them singletons. The table lists this clone with a count of one. V lost 4 bases and J 5 bases, leaving 20 bases between the germline ends. CDR3 length: 16 amino acids. Germline CDR1 is SGHTS and CDR2 is YDEGEE. This clonotype originated in a man aged 45-65 years with acute or convalescent COVID-19. Sequences were obtained from peripheral blood. V usage is TRBV5-8 and J usage is TRBJ2-3; TRBD1 might be the D (6 bases). CDR3 residues: CASSPAPLGAIDTQYF. CDR3 nucleotide sequence: TGTGCCAGCAGCCCTGCTCCCTTGGGGGCCATAGATACGCAGTATTTT. Complete variable domain (other parts from reference TRBV5-8 and TRBJ2-3): EAGVTQSPTHLIKTRGQQATLRCSPISGHTSVYWYQQALGLGLQFLLWYDEGEERNRGNFPPRFSGRQFPNYSSELNVNALELEDSALYLCASSPAPLGAIDTQYFGPGTRLTVL.